The sequence of this T cell receptor (beta chain) was determined in a study of PD-L1 blockade in urothelial cancer. Profiled with immunoSEQ multiplex PCR; TCRdb holds only in-frame clones, not every one. The top ten hold around 8.1% of the sample, which has around 87,000 clones, approximately 87% seen once. V gave up 2 bases and J gave up 7 bases; unmatched junction bases: 7. This CDR3 spans 14 amino acids. CDR1 and CDR2 (germline): MNHEY, SMNVEV (reference sequence). The time point denotes: peripheral blood 6 weeks after treatment start. The source is a man in his 70s with urothelial cancer. The chain couples TRBV27 to TRBJ2-7, with 8 bases matching TRBD1. The specimen comprised PBMCs, sampled around atezolizumab (anti-PD-L1) treatment. CDR3 residues: CASSLKDRAGEQYF. The CDR3 DNA reads TGTGCCAGCAGTTTAAAGGACAGGGCAGGGGAGCAGTACTTC.